This TCR beta chain was sequenced for a study of T cell repertoires in breast cancer (dated by TCRdb to 2016 to 2017). Some background on the complete study: The study profiled tumors, lymph nodes and peripheral blood lymphocytes from breast cancer patients, plus peripheral blood from healthy control donors. Given the low mutational burden of breast cancer and the rarity of common mutations in breast cancer, it was reasoned that TCRs shared between breast cancer patients would target shared antigens. Blood samples were separated by Ficoll, whereas tumor-free lymph nodes were processed without any enzymatic digestion. Tumors and tumor-involved lymph nodes were minced and digested with Liberase and DNase, then filtered through 70-um and 40-um filters. The controls were nine healthy donors whose age range was similar to that of the patients. The majority of the 20 or so patient tumors analyzed for shared TCRs were ER+/PR+. On average, sequencing produced about 500,000 sequences per sample and about 10 reads per input cell.

This clonotype was seen ten or more times. Its recognized antigen is unknown. No much larger clone exists at a distance of one base, and base qualities are not known. To analyze paired alpha-beta TCRs of CD8+ T cells, the study used an expanded emulsion RT-PCR method with primers covering all TCR V genes. CD8+ T cells were isolated with a CD8 positive selection kit and incubated overnight in 8 to 10 IU/mL IL-2 before emulsion RT-PCR. What the study reported, not specific to this receptor: Sentinel lymph nodes involved by tumor shared about fourfold more TCRs with matched tumor repertoires than tumor-free nodes did (approximately 7.4% versus 2%). Some 17 TCR pairs were shared across seven or more patient tumors and were rarely found in control blood, which suggests possible tumor specificity. Shared TCRs were encoded by various nucleotide sequences, which suggests selection and expansion based on antigen. Discarding singleton TCRs and sampling only part of each tumor may have missed genuine antitumor clones. Emulsion RT-PCR was considered qualitative rather than quantitative, because transcript abundance and primer differences skewed the recovery of clones.

The library relied on emulsion pairing. Unpaired genes were suppressed by a second nested PCR containing blocking oligos, after which a third nested PCR added Illumina adaptors and barcodes. Each master mix for emulsion RT-PCR held roughly 5,000-260,000 T cells along with C-region, Stepout and V-region primers. The Micellula Emulsion and Purification Kit was used to generate emulsions, and Qiagen OneStep RT-PCR reagents were used for RT-PCR. Pooled libraries were sequenced on an Illumina MiSeq with paired-end 2 x 250 reads. Concerning the study's data processing: Read pairs were joined in Galaxy and clipped at the engineered overlap into separate alpha and beta files; unclipped reads were discarded. Alpha-beta pairs were assigned using CompleteTCR, a MiTCR-based pipeline in which chains sharing read cluster identifiers are linked by an R script. TCR sequences observed only once, about 1-3.2%, were removed as potential sequencing errors. TCRdb reworked the public reads: Q25 trimming with fastp, MiXCR clone assembly, productive beta chains retained. Every CDR3 protein is listed once, alongside the most common genes and DNA of its rows. The V and J calls and clone size are TCRdb's, not the authors'. This sample comprises approximately 4,500 distinct CDR3 sequences, around 40% of them detected only once. The top ten hold roughly 35% of the sample.

The sample taken for sequencing was CD8+ T cells. This receptor was identified in a pool of human donors with breast cancer or a healthy control (not recorded which).

The DNA sequence is as follows: TGTGCCAGCGGACCTGACAGGGCGGACGAGCAGTACTTC. It translates to CASGPDRADEQYF. This sequence uses TRBV9 and TRBJ2-7; 7 bases in the middle match TRBD1. The CDR3, cysteine through phenylalanine, is 13 amino acids long. CDR3 DNA is the only sequence kept; it has 39 bases, read in frame from the first base. As encoded in the germline V gene, CDR1 is SGDLS while CDR2 is YYNGEE. Relative to germline, V is missing 7 bases and J is missing 5 bases, with 9 bases of the junction outside any gene match.